This T cell receptor beta chain was obtained from a study of blood T cell repertoires in COVID-19. The CDR3 contains 16 residues. After removal of 5 bases from V and 0 bases from J, the junction contained 10 bases not matched to a gene. Per germline, CDR1 SGHRS and CDR2 YFSETQ. The repertoire was sequenced with immunoSEQ multiplex PCR; TCRdb's copy has only in-frame clones and lacks some. The table lists over 350,000 clones, more than 85% of them singletons. The sequencing input was peripheral blood. The chain is built from TRBV5-1 and TRBJ1-1; 7 positions match TRBD1. The TCR sequence derives from a woman aged 25 to 39 with acute or convalescent COVID-19. The DNA for the CDR3 is TGCGCCAGCAGAAACCTACCAGGGGGGATGAACACTGAAGCTTTCTTT. It codes for CASRNLPGGMNTEAFF.